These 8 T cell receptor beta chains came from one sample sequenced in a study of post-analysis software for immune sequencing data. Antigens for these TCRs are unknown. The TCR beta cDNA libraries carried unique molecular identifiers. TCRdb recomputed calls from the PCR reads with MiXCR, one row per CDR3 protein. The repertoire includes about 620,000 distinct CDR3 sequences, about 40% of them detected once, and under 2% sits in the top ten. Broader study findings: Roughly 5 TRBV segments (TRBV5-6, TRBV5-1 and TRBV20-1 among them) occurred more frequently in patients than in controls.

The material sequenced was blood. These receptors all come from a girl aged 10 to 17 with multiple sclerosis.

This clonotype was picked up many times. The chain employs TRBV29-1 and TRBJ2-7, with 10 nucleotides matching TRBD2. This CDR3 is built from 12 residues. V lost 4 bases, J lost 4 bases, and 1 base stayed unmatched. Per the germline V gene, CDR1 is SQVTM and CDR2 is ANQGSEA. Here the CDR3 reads CSVGTSGYEQYF. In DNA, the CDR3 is TGCAGCGTTGGGACTAGCGGTTACGAGCAGTACTTC.

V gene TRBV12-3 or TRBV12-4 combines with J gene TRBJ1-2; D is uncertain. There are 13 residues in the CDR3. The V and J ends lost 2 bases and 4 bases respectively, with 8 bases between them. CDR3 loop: CASSLLKGYGYTF. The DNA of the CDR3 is TGTGCCAGCAGTTTACTGAAGGGCTATGGCTACACCTTC.

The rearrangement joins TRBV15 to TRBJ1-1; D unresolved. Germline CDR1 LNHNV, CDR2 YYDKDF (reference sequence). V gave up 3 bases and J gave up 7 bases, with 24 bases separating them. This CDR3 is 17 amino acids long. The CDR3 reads CATSSPPKQSPTFEAFF. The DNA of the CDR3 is TGTGCCACCAGCAGCCCGCCAAAACAGAGCCCCACTTTTGAAGCTTTCTTT.

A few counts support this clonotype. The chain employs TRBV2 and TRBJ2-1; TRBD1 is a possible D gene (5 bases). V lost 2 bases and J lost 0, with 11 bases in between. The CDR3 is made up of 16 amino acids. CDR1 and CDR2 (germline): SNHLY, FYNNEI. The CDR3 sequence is CASSERGGPSYNEQFF. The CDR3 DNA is TGTGCCAGCAGTGAAAGGGGCGGACCCTCCTACAATGAGCAGTTCTTC.

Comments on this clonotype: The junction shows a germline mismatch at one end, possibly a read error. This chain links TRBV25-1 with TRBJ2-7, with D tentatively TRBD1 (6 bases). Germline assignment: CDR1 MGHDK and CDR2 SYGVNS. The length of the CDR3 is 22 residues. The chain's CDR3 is CASSGLPPPVVGLQGKGETQYF. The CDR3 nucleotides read TGTGCCAGCAGTGGCCTCCCACCGCCGGTCGTAGGGCTACAGGGAAAGGGGGAGACCCAGTACTTT.

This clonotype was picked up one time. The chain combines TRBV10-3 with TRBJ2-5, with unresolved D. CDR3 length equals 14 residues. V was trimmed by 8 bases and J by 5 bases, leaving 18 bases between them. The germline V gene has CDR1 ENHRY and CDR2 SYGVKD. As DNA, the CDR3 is TGTGCCATCGGGGTGGAAGGTTTGGGCGAGACCCAGTACTTC. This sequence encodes CAIGVEGLGETQYF.

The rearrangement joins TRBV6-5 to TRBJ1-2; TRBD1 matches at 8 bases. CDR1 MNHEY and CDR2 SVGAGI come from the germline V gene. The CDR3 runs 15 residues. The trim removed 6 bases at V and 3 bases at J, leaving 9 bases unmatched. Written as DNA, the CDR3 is TGTGCCAGCAGGGGAGGGACAGGTGGATACTATGGCTACACCTTC. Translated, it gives CASRGGTGGYYGYTF.

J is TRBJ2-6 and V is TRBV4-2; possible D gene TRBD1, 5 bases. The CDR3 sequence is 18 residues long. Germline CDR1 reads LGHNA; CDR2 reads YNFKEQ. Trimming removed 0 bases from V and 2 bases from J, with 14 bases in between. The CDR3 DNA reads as TGTGCCAGCAGCCAAGACGGATTAGGGGCGGCTGGGGCCAACGTCCTGACTTTC. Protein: CASSQDGLGAAGANVLTF.